This T cell receptor (beta chain) emerged from a study of blood T cell repertoires in COVID-19. The table came from immunoSEQ multiplex PCR; TCRdb's copy has only in-frame clones and leaves some out. The data show around 220,000 clones, about 90% seen once. The germline V gene encodes CDR1 SGDLS and CDR2 YYNGEE. This CDR3 is 13 amino acids long. The trim removed 8 bases at V and 3 bases at J, leaving 5 bases unmatched. The rearrangement links TRBV9 to TRBJ2-1; 7 bases map to TRBD2. This TCR derives from a man aged 40-49 years with active or convalescent COVID-19. What was sequenced was peripheral blood. The CDR3 reads CASRASGYNEQFF. For the CDR3, the DNA is TGTGCCAGTCGGGCTAGCGGCTACAATGAGCAGTTCTTC.